This T cell receptor (beta chain) appears in the sequencing data of a study of cytomegalovirus exposure and HLA in healthy donors. Study as a whole: The 130 or so validation repertoires, a later analysis reported, used the same platform as the roughly 660 repertoires from the first cohort. Study findings and constraints: In the roughly 130 validation repertoires, a later analysis found that first-cohort TCR clusters tended to co-occur. A few CMV-associated chains proved CMV antigen-specific in vitro. It was reported that the classifier diagnosed cytomegalovirus status with high specificity and sensitivity in both the original and validation cohorts.

The table lists this clone with a few counts. Its antigen is not identified. Assay used: immunoSEQ multiplex PCR; TCRdb lists only in-frame clones, some missing. The table includes about 88,000 clones, 84% detected once. The germline gives CDR1 LGHNA, CDR2 YSLEER. Deletions cut 0 bases from V and 2 bases from J, with 11 bases between. The CDR3 spans 15 residues. The rearrangement joins TRBV4-3 to TRBJ2-7; D might be TRBD2 (6 bases). This clonotype originated in a young woman in good health and CMV-seropositive. Sequenced material: PBMCs. CDR3 amino acids: CASSQETGEPYEQYF. The DNA of the CDR3 is TGCGCCAGCAGCCAAGAGACGGGGGAGCCCTACGAGCAGTACTTC.